This paragraph covers one T cell receptor beta chain sequence. The sample originates from a study of T-cell reconstitution after alpha-beta-depleted transplantation in children. CDR1 and CDR2 (germline): SEHNR, FQNEAQ (reference sequence). Trimming took 2 bases from V and 5 from J, leaving 15 bases between them. The CDR3 loop spans 15 amino acids. The TCRbeta library was prepared with unique molecular identifiers. Using its own MiXCR run on the PCR reads, TCRdb lists one record per CDR3 protein. The sample consists of roughly 500,000 distinct CDR3 sequences, roughly 33% of them appearing once. The receptor's source is a human donor who donated a stem cell graft to a child with aplastic anemia. V and J are TRBV7-9 and TRBJ1-2; weak D call: TRBD1 (6 bases). The material was PBMCs from the stem cell graft donor, obtained from the stem cell graft. CDR3 DNA sequence: TGTGCCAGCAGCTTAATGGGGGGACACGCTTATGGCTACACCTTC. This encodes CASSLMGGHAYGYTF.